These 18 T cell receptor beta chains were all obtained from the same sample, sequenced in a study of spatial heterogeneity in lung cancer. TCRdb independently ran MiXCR on the 5' RACE reads; one entry per CDR3 protein. The profile shows some 3,200 distinct CDR3 sequences, 15% to 20% of them singletons. No cognate antigen is known for these TCRs. The sample's time point: sample taken at primary tumor resection. Study-level points and caveats: Expanded alpha and beta TCR counts within tumors tracked tumor mutation counts.

The sample here was lung tumor tissue, taken at surgery. The receptors here all came from a male donor with early-stage non-small cell lung cancer.

This clonotype is categorized as large. This beta chain came through as a stray read in a library set up for alpha chains, and its size says little. This chain joins TRBV6-5 and TRBJ1-2, with 7 bases matching TRBD1. CDR1 and CDR2 (germline): MNHEY, SVGAGI. Trimming at V came to 5 bases and at J to 5 bases, leaving 14 bases not matched to a gene. The CDR3 is made up of 16 amino acids. The CDR3 region has the DNA TGTGCCAGCAGTACTGGGACAGCCATCAAGGTGTATGGCTACACCTTC. This sequence encodes CASSTGTAIKVYGYTF.

Concerning this clonotype: Since it is a stray read in a library aimed at alpha chains, this beta chain has a size that is not meaningful. This chain joins TRBV6-5 and TRBJ1-2; D call uncertain. The germline CDR1 and CDR2 sequences are MNHEY and SVGAGI. The CDR3 runs to 13 residues. V lost 2 bases and J lost 8, with 12 bases in between. The CDR3 here is CASSYQWPGGYTF. The CDR3, as DNA: TGTGCCAGCAGTTACCAATGGCCGGGAGGCTACACCTTC.

Worth noting for this clonotype: This beta chain slipped into a library made for alpha chains as a stray read, so its size is not meaningful. The rearrangement uses TRBV20-1 and TRBJ2-7; D is unclear. V shed 8 bases and J shed 12 bases, with 20 bases lying between them. Germline V gene lookup returns CDR1 DFQATT and CDR2 SNEGSKA (reference sequence). The CDR3 covers 11 residues. DNA for the CDR3: TGCAGTACGTATACGACCGGTCGGTTGTACTTC. It is translated as CSTYTTGRLYF.

For this clonotype: Little can be read into the size of this beta chain, an off-target read in a library designed for alpha chains. The chain carries TRBV12-3 or TRBV12-4 and TRBJ2-3; 11 bases fit TRBD2. Losses at the gene ends were 6 bases for V and 4 bases for J; bases not matched to a gene: 6. The CDR3 is 15 amino acids. CDR3 amino acids: CASRRLAGTSDTQYF. The CDR3 DNA reads as TGTGCCAGCAGACGACTAGCGGGGACCTCAGATACGCAGTATTTT.

For this clonotype: This beta chain is off target for a library built for alpha chains, so its abundance means little. This rearrangement joins TRBV18 to TRBJ2-2; D call uncertain. V gave up 0 bases and J gave up 2 bases, with 4 bases separating them. Germline assignment: CDR1 KGHSH and CDR2 LQKENI. The CDR3 has 14 residues. The CDR3 region has the DNA TGTGCCAGCTCACCACCAGTCAACACCGGGGAGCTGTTTTTT. Translating gives CASSPPVNTGELFF.

This clonotype was counted at least ten times. This beta chain appears as a stray read in a library generated for alpha chains; its size is not informative. This chain joins TRBV3-1 and TRBJ1-4, with D possibly matching TRBD1 (5 bases). Looked up from germline, CDR1 is LGHDT and CDR2 is YNNKEL (reference sequence). V was shortened by 6 bases and J by 11 bases, with 19 bases between the two germline ends. The CDR3 runs to 14 residues. CDR3 in amino acids: CASSNRDGLYKLFF. CDR3 bases: TGTGCCAGCAGTAACCGGGACGGTCTGTACAAACTGTTTTTT. Combining the CDR3 with reference TRBV3-1 and TRBJ1-4 gives the whole variable domain DTAVSQTPKYLVTQMGNDKSIKCEQNLGHDTMYWYKQDSKKFLKIMFSYNNKELIINETVPNRFSPKSPDKAHLNLHINSLELGDSAVYFCASSNRDGLYKLFFGSGTQLSVL.

This clonotype is medium-sized in the sample. A library made for alpha chains picked up this beta chain off target, so its size means little. The V gene is TRBV11-2, the J gene TRBJ2-1, with 10 bases that match TRBD2. The CDR3 covers 14 residues. J lost 6 bases, V lost 4 bases, and 3 bases had no gene match. The V gene's germline CDR1 is SGHAT and CDR2 FQNNGV. The CDR3 protein is CASSSAGGLNEQFF. As DNA, the CDR3 is TGTGCCAGCAGCTCAGCGGGGGGGCTCAATGAGCAGTTCTTC.

This clonotype was observed many times. This beta chain came through as a stray read in a library set up for alpha chains, and its size says little. The chain links TRBV29-1 to TRBJ2-7, with D uncertain. Trimming removed 4 bases at V and 1 base at J, with 8 bases between. Germline assignment: CDR1 SQVTM and CDR2 ANQGSEA. The CDR3 has 12 amino acids. The CDR3: CSVGSRSYEQYF. The CDR3 DNA reads as TGCAGCGTTGGATCCAGGTCCTACGAGCAGTACTTC.

On this clonotype: As an off-target read in a library built for alpha chains, this beta chain has a frequency of little significance. The chain is built from TRBV28 and TRBJ1-2, with D unclear. The V gene lost 5 bases and the J gene lost 4 bases, with 5 bases spanning the gap. The germline gives CDR1 MDHEN, CDR2 SYDVKM. The length of the CDR3 is 11 residues. CDR3: CASSPTYGYTF. The CDR3 DNA reads TGTGCCAGCAGTCCCACCTATGGCTACACCTTC.

This clonotype is medium-sized (0.01 to 0.1%) by share. This beta chain is a stray read from a library made for alpha chains; its abundance is not meaningful. DNA of the CDR3: TGTGCCAGCAGCTGGGCCGGGACAGGGTATGAAAAACTGTTTTTT. Its translation is CASSWAGTGYEKLFF. This chain connects TRBV27 to TRBJ1-4, with 9 nucleotides matching TRBD1. CDR1 is MNHEY, CDR2 SMNVEV, per germline (reference sequence). CDR3 length: 15 amino acids. The ends lost 6 bases at V and 6 bases at J; junction bases unmatched: 8.

The table lists this clonotype with a few counts. This beta chain slipped into a library made for alpha chains as a stray read, so its size is not meaningful. The chain uses TRBV24-1 and TRBJ2-5; no clear D gene. CDR3 length: 13 residues. The V and J ends lost 4 bases and 5 bases respectively, with 10 bases between them. CDR1 is KGHDR and CDR2 is SFDVKD in the germline V gene. The CDR3 sequence: CATSDSRRETQYF. CDR3 sequence (DNA): TGTGCCACCAGTGACTCAAGGCGGGAGACCCAGTACTTC.

For this clonotype: The library was designed around alpha chains, so this beta chain is a stray read whose abundance carries little weight. The CDR3 sequence: CASSVGGGPNTQYF. The CDR3 region has the DNA TGTGCCAGCAGCGTAGGCGGGGGGCCCAATACGCAGTATTTT. The J gene is TRBJ2-3, the V gene TRBV9; 8 bases agree with TRBD2. V was pared by 0 bases and J by 7 bases, with 4 bases of the junction left unmatched. The CDR3 runs 14 residues. In germline, CDR1 is SGDLS, CDR2 YYNGEE. Using reference TRBV9 and TRBJ2-3 for the parts outside the CDR3, the full variable domain is DSGVTQTPKHLITATGQRVTLRCSPRSGDLSVYWYQQSLDQGLQFLIQYYNGEERAKGNILERFSAQQFPDLHSELNLSSLELGDSALYFCASSVGGGPNTQYFGPGTRLTVL.

A remark on this clonotype: This beta chain appears as a stray read in a library generated for alpha chains; its size is not informative. V is TRBV2 and J is TRBJ2-7; 7 positions match TRBD1. CDR1 is SNHLY, CDR2 FYNNEI, per germline. V dropped 8 bases and J dropped 3; count of bases not matched to a gene: 7. The CDR3 length is 13 residues. This chain's CDR3 is CASGETGIYEQYF. CDR3 DNA: TGTGCCAGCGGAGAGACAGGGATCTACGAGCAGTACTTC.

There are a few counts of this clonotype. The size of this beta chain means little, since it is a stray read in a library made for alpha chains. V and J are TRBV7-9 and TRBJ2-5, with 11 bases that match TRBD1. V was clipped by 6 bases and J by 5 bases; unmatched bases: 5. This CDR3 comprises 14 residues. CDR1 is SEHNR and CDR2 is FQNEAQ in the germline V gene (reference sequence). Written as DNA, the CDR3 is TGTGCCAGCAGGGACAGGGGGCAGGCGGAGACCCAGTACTTC. This gives the protein CASRDRGQAETQYF.

As regards this clonotype: The library was built for alpha chains, so this beta chain is an off-target read and its size means little. This chain connects TRBV24-1 to TRBJ2-6, with TRBD1 matching over 9 bases. J lost 4 bases, V lost 4 bases, and 13 bases had no gene match. The CDR3 is 19 amino acids. Germline CDR1 KGHDR, CDR2 SFDVKD. CDR3 bases: TGTGCCACCAGTGACCGAAGGGGGACAGGGCGAACCGGGGCCAACGTCCTGACTTTC. Its protein is CATSDRRGTGRTGANVLTF.

This clonotype is medium-sized within its sample. This beta chain came through as a stray read in a library set up for alpha chains, and its size says little. The chain joins TRBV12-3 or TRBV12-4 to TRBJ2-7, with 13 nucleotides matching TRBD2. J lost 9 bases, V lost 6 bases, and 8 bases had no gene match. The CDR3 sequence is 14 residues long. The CDR3 sequence is CASSKGLAGPSQYF. CDR3 sequence (DNA): TGTGCCAGCAGCAAGGGACTAGCGGGACCCTCGCAGTACTTC.

By its share, this clonotype is medium-sized (0.01 to 0.1%). This beta chain slipped into a library made for alpha chains as a stray read, so its size is not meaningful. The CDR3 is CASSQLRPTPDTQYF. In DNA, the CDR3 is TGTGCCAGCAGCCAACTCAGGCCAACCCCCGATACGCAGTATTTT. The chain employs TRBV4-2 and TRBJ2-3; D is ambiguous. The CDR3 consists of 15 residues. The germline gives CDR1 LGHNA, CDR2 YNFKEQ. The ends were cut back, 2 bases at V and 6 bases at J, with 15 bases in the middle.

A remark on this clonotype: This beta chain appears as a stray read in a library generated for alpha chains; its size is not informative. This chain links TRBV27 with TRBJ2-3; 9 positions match TRBD1. V shed 6 bases, J shed 0 bases, and the junction held 4 bases outside the gene matches. Germline V gene data show CDR1 as MNHEY and CDR2 as SMNVEV (reference sequence). CDR3 length: 15 amino acids. The CDR3, as DNA: TGTGCCAGCAGCTACAGGGGGCGTAGCACAGATACGCAGTATTTT. Residues: CASSYRGRSTDTQYF.